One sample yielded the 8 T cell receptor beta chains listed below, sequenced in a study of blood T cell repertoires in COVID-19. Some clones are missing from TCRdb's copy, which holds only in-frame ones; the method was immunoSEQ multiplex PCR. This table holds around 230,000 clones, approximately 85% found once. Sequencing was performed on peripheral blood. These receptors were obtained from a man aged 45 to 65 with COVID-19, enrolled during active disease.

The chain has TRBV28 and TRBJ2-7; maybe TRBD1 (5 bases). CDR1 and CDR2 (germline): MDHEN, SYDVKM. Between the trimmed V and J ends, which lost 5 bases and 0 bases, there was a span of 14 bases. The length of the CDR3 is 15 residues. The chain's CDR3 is CASSLRGAFSYEQYF. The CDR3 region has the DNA TGTGCCAGCAGTCTCCGTGGGGCATTCTCCTACGAGCAGTACTTC.

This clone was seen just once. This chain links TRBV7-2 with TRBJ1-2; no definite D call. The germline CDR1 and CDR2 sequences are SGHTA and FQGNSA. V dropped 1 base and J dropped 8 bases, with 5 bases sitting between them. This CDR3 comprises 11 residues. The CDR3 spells CASSLVEGYTF. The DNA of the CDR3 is TGTGCCAGCAGCTTAGTGGAGGGCTACACCTTC.

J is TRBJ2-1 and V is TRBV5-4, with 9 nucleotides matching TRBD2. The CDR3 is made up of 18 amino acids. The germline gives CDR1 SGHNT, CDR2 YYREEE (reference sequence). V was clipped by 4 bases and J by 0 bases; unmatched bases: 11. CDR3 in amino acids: CASSPQTSGMASYNEQFF. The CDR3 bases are TGTGCCAGCAGCCCCCAGACTAGCGGAATGGCCTCCTACAATGAGCAGTTCTTC.

CDR3 DNA: TGTGCCAGCAGCTTAGGACTGCGGGGTACGCAGTATTTT. This gives the protein CASSLGLRGTQYF. The chain joins TRBV7-3 to TRBJ2-3; a possible D gene is TRBD2 (6 bases). Germline loops: CDR1 SGHTA, CDR2 FQGTGA. Trimming stripped 2 bases from V and 8 bases from J, with 11 bases between. This CDR3 spans 13 amino acids.

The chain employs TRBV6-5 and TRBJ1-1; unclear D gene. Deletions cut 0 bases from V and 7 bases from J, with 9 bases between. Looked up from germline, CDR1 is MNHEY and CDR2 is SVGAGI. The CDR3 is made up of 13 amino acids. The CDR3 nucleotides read TGTGCCAGCAGTTACTCGCGGCAGTTTGAAGCTTTCTTT. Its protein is CASSYSRQFEAFF.

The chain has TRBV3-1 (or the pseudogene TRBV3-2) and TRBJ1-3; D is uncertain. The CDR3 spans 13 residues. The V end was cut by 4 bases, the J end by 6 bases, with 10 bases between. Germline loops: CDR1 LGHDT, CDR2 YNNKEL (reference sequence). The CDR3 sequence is CASSPSGANTIYF. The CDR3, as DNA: TGTGCCAGCAGCCCCTCGGGAGCAAACACCATATATTTT.

The CDR3 spells CASSLVRGSNTEAFF. The CDR3 nucleotides are TGCGCCAGCAGCTTGGTTCGGGGGTCGAACACTGAAGCTTTCTTT. The rearrangement uses TRBV5-1 and TRBJ1-1; possible D gene TRBD1, 5 bases. The CDR3 has 15 residues. V was shortened by 0 bases and J by 1 base, with 10 bases between the two germline ends. CDR1 is SGHRS, CDR2 YFSETQ, per germline.

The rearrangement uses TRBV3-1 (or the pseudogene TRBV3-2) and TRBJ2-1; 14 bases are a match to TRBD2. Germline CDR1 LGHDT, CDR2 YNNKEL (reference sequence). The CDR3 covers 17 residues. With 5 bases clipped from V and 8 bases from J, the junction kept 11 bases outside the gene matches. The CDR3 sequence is CASSYGTSGGLLDEQFF. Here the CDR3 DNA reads TGTGCCAGCAGCTACGGGACTAGCGGGGGCCTTTTGGATGAGCAGTTCTTC.